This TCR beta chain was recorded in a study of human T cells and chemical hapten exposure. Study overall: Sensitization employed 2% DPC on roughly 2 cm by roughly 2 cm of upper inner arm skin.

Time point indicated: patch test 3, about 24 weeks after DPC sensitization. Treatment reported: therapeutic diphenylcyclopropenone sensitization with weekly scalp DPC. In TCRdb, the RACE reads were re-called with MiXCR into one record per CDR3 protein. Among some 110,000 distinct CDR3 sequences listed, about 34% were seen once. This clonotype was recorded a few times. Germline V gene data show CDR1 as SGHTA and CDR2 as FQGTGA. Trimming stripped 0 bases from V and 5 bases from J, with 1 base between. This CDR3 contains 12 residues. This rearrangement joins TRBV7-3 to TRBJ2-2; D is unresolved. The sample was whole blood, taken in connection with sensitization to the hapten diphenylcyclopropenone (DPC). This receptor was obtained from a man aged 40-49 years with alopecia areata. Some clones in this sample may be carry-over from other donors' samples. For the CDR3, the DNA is TGTGCCAGCAGCTTAACAACCGGGGAGCTGTTTTTT. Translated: CASSLTTGELFF. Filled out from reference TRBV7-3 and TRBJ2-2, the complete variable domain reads GAGVSQTPSNKVTEKGKYVELRCDPISGHTALYWYRQSLGQGPEFLIYFQGTGAADDSGLPNDRFFAVRPEGSVSTLKIQRTERGDSAVYLCASSLTTGELFFGEGSRLTVL.